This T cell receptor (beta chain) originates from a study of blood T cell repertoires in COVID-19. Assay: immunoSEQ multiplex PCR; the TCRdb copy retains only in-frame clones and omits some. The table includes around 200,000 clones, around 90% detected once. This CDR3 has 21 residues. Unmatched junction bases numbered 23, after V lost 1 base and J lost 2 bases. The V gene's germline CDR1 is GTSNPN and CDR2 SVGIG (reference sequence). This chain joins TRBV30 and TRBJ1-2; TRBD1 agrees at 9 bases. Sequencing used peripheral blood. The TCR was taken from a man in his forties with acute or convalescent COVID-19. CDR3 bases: TGTGCCTGGAGTGACACATGGCCCCAAATTAGTCCCGGGACAGGGAACTATGGCTACACCTTC. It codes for CAWSDTWPQISPGTGNYGYTF.